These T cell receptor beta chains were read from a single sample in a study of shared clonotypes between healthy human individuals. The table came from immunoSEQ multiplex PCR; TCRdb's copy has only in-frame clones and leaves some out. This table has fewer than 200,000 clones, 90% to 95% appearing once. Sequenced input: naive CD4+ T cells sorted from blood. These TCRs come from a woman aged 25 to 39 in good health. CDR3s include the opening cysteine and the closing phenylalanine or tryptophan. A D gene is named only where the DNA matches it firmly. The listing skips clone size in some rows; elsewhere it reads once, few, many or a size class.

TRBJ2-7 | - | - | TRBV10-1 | CASRVSGLPGTKTYEQYF | TGCGCCAGCAGGGTTTCAGGGCTACCAGGAACCAAGACCTACGAGCAGTACTTC
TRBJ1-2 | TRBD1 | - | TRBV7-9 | CASSLGAGQGNYGYTF | TGTGCCAGCAGCTTAGGCGCGGGACAGGGAAACTATGGCTACACCTTC
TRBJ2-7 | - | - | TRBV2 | CASGRGLGYEQYF | TGTGCCAGCGGGAGGGGGTTAGGCTACGAGCAGTACTTC
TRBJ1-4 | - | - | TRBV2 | CASTGRWGTNEKLFF | TGTGCCAGCACCGGACGGTGGGGAACTAATGAAAAACTGTTTTTT
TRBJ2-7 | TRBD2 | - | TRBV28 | CASSPGTSGSYEQYF | TGTGCCAGCAGTCCCGGGACTAGCGGGAGCTACGAGCAGTACTTC
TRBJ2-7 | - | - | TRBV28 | CASGARGLSYEQYF | TGTGCCAGCGGGGCGCGGGGGCTGTCCTACGAGCAGTACTTC
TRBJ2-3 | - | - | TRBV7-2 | CASSLVVGTQDTQYF | TGTGCCAGCAGCTTAGTAGTGGGGACGCAAGATACGCAGTATTTT
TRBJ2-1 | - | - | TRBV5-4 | CASRLRISTQNEQFF | TGTGCCAGCAGGTTGCGGATTTCTACGCAGAATGAGCAGTTCTTC
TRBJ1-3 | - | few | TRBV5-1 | CASSLDEAGNTIYF | TGCGCCAGCAGCTTGGATGAAGCTGGAAACACCATATATTTT
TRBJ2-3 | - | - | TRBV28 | CASSFSSSGYTQYF | TGTGCCAGCAGTTTTTCATCATCAGGGTATACGCAGTATTTT
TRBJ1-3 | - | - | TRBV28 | CASSFLLANTIYF | TGTGCCAGCAGTTTCCTTCTGGCAAACACCATATATTTT
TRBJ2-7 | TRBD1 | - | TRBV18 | CASSPLPTGDAYEQYF | TGTGCCAGCTCACCACTCCCGACAGGGGATGCCTACGAGCAGTACTTC
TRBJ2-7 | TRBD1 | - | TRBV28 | CASSSPGTGGFHEQYF | TGTGCCAGCAGTTCCCCCGGGACAGGGGGGTTCCACGAGCAGTACTTC
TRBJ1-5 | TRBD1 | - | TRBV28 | CASTVDRAQPQHF | TGTGCCAGCACCGTGGACAGGGCTCAGCCCCAGCATTTT
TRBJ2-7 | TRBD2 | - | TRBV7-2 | CASRSYRGSYEQYF | TGTGCCAGCAGGTCATACCGCGGGAGTTACGAGCAGTACTTC
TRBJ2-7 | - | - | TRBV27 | CASSRQGIRYEQYF | TGTGCCAGCAGTCGGCAGGGTATTCGGTACGAGCAGTACTTC
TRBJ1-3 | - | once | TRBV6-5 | CASSSSWATGNTIYF | TGTGCCAGCAGCTCCTCCTGGGCAACTGGAAACACCATATATTTT
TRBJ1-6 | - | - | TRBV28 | CASFSSLTNSPLHF | TGTGCCAGCTTTTCTTCACTCACGAATTCACCCCTCCACTTT
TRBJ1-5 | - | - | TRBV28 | CASSFQGAGNQPQHF | TGTGCCAGCAGTTTTCAGGGTGCCGGCAATCAGCCCCAGCATTTT
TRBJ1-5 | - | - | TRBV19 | CASSIIGGNSNQPQHF | TGTGCCAGTAGTATTATTGGAGGGAATAGCAATCAGCCCCAGCATTTT
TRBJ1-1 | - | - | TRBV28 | CASSLTLADVAFF | TGTGCCAGCAGTCTCACTCTCGCGGACGTGGCTTTCTTT
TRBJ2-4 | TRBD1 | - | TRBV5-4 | CASSLDRRAKNIQYF | TGTGCCAGCAGCCTGGACAGGAGAGCCAAAAACATTCAGTACTTC
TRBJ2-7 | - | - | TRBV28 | CASSFPSVYEQYF | TGTGCCAGCAGTTTCCCGTCCGTCTACGAGCAGTACTTC
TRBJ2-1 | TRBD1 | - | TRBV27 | CASRPGQGRHYNEQFF | TGTGCCAGCAGGCCAGGACAGGGCCGGCACTACAATGAGCAGTTCTTC
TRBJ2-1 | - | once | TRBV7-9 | CASRTGGAFYNEQFF | TGTGCCAGCAGGACCGGGGGAGCGTTCTACAATGAGCAGTTCTTC
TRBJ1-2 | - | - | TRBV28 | CASSWAGRRRDYGYTF | TGTGCCAGCAGTTGGGCGGGGAGGCGAAGGGACTATGGCTACACCTTC
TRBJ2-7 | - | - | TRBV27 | CASSFQSEGYEQYF | TGTGCCAGCAGTTTTCAATCCGAGGGTTACGAGCAGTACTTC
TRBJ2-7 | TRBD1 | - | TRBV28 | CASSPGGDRGRWEQYF | TGTGCCAGCAGTCCTGGCGGAGACAGGGGGCGGTGGGAGCAGTACTTC
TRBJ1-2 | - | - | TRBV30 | CAWRERGVDGYTF | TGTGCCTGGAGAGAAAGGGGGGTTGATGGCTACACCTTC
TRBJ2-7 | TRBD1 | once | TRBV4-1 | CASSQEITGLQGEQYF | TGCGCCAGCAGCCAAGAAATCACTGGCTTACAGGGGGAGCAGTACTTC
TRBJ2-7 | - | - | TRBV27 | CASSRSEQYF | TGTGCCAGCAGTCGGTCCGAGCAGTACTTC
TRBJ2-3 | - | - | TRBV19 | CASSIRTSTDTQYF | TGTGCCAGTAGTATCAGAACTAGCACAGATACGCAGTATTTT
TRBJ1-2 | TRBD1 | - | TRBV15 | CATRSRDSRRIGYTF | TGTGCCACCAGAAGCCGGGACAGCCGCCGTATTGGCTACACCTTC
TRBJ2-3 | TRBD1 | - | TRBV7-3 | CASSSEGTATQYF | TGTGCCAGCAGCTCAGAAGGGACAGCTACGCAGTATTTT
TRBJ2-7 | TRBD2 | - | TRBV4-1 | CASSQAKRGYEQYF | TGCGCCAGCAGCCAAGCCAAGCGGGGGTACGAGCAGTACTTC
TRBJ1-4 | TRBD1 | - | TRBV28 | CASSTGQGGEKLFF | TGTGCCAGCAGCACGGGACAGGGTGGAGAAAAACTGTTTTTT
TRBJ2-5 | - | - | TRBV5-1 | CASSSTGWGNGEQYF | TGCGCCAGCAGCAGCACAGGGTGGGGGAACGGGGAGCAGTACTTC
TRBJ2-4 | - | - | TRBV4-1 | CASSQVGGPEPKRIDF | TGCGCCAGCAGCCAAGTCGGGGGACCCGAACCAAAAAGAATAGACTTC
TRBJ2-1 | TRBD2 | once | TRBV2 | CASNLQTSGNEQFF | TGTGCCAGCAACCTCCAGACTAGCGGCAATGAGCAGTTCTTC
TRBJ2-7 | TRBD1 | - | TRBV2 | CASSEQALGGRGRGHEQYF | TGTGCCAGCAGTGAACAAGCCCTTGGGGGTCGCGGAAGGGGGCACGAGCAGTACTTC
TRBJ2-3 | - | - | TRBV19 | CASSLRQATDTQYF | TGTGCCAGTAGCCTTCGACAGGCGACAGATACGCAGTATTTT
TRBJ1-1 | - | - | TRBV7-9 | CASSLFGFWGPEAFF | TGTGCCAGCAGCTTATTCGGTTTTTGGGGTCCTGAAGCTTTCTTT
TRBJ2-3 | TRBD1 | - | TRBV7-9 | CASSLRDSRTDTQYF | TGTGCCAGCAGCTTACGGGACAGTCGCACAGATACGCAGTATTTT